This entry features one T cell receptor beta chain sequence. These data originate in a study of lymphopenia after photon versus proton radiotherapy. Produced via immunoSEQ multiplex PCR; TCRdb's table is partial and in-frame only. The profile shows approximately 50,000 clones, more than 70% of them singletons. V lost 6 bases, J lost 3 bases, and 6 bases stayed unmatched. The CDR3 has 13 amino acids. Germline values: CDR1 SQVTM, CDR2 ANQGSEA. The TCR originated in a man over 45 with gastric cancer. The chain uses TRBV29-1 and TRBJ1-2, with TRBD1 identical over 8 bases. The material sequenced was peripheral blood, taken from a patient treated with photon-based radiotherapy. CDR3 DNA: TGCAGCGTGTCGACGACAGGGGACTATGGCTACACCTTC. This gives the protein CSVSTTGDYGYTF.